The 18 T cell receptor beta chains reported below all come from one sample, sequenced in a study of PD-1 blockade in classical Hodgkin lymphoma. The method was immunoSEQ multiplex PCR; TCRdb's version includes in-frame clones alone and lacks a portion of them. The sample shows around 41,000 clones, roughly 78% of them seen only once. Every patient relapsed after autologous stem cell transplantation, and brentuximab vedotin exposure varied. This specimen consisted of peripheral blood mononuclear cells (PBMCs), obtained before the second cycle of nivolumab. The source is a human donor with classical Hodgkin lymphoma.

The chain combines TRBV9 with TRBJ2-6; 8 nucleotides agree with TRBD1. Germline CDR1 reads SGDLS; CDR2 reads YYNGEE. The J segment lost 0 bases and the V segment lost 0 bases, leaving 8 bases of the junction unmatched. CDR3 length: 19 residues. CDR3 DNA: TGTGCCAGCAGCGTAGATTCAGGGGGCTGGGGCTCTGGGGCCAACGTCCTGACTTTC. Translation gives CASSVDSGGWGSGANVLTF. The entire variable domain, with the rest obtained from reference TRBV9 and TRBJ2-6, is as follows: DSGVTQTPKHLITATGQRVTLRCSPRSGDLSVYWYQQSLDQGLQFLIQYYNGEERAKGNILERFSAQQFPDLHSELNLSSLELGDSALYFCASSVDSGGWGSGANVLTFGAGSRLTVL.

V usage is TRBV27 and J usage is TRBJ1-4; D not resolved. This CDR3 contains 14 residues. Per germline, CDR1 MNHEY and CDR2 SMNVEV (reference sequence). V lost 3 bases and J lost 6, with 11 bases in between. In DNA, the CDR3 is TGTGCCAGCAGTTTCTCTTCGATACATGAAAAACTGTTTTTT. It is translated as CASSFSSIHEKLFF.

This clone was detected a few times. This CDR3 reads CAWSQGFNEKLFF. The CDR3 DNA reads as TGTGCCTGGAGCCAGGGGTTTAATGAAAAACTGTTTTTT. This sequence joins TRBV30 and TRBJ1-4; possible D gene TRBD1, 6 bases. With 3 bases removed from V and 4 bases from J, the gap between germline ends came to 9 bases. Germline V gene sequence: CDR1 GTSNPN, CDR2 SVGIG (reference sequence). This CDR3 is 13 amino acids long.

The chain joins TRBV2 to TRBJ2-2; a possible D gene is TRBD2 (5 bases). Germline V gene lookup returns CDR1 SNHLY and CDR2 FYNNEI. Between the trimmed V and J ends, which lost 0 bases and 1 base, there was a span of 6 bases. The CDR3 length is 15 residues. CDR3 in DNA: TGTGCCAGCAGTGAAGCAAGCGGGAACACCGGGGAGCTGTTTTTT. This translates into CASSEASGNTGELFF. The entire variable domain, with the rest obtained from reference TRBV2 and TRBJ2-2, is as follows: EPEVTQTPSHQVTQMGQEVILRCVPISNHLYFYWYRQILGQKVEFLVSFYNNEISEKSEIFDDQFSVERPDGSNFTLKIRSTKLEDSAMYFCASSEASGNTGELFFGEGSRLTVL.

CDR3 region: CASSLKGLSAYEQYF. The CDR3 coding sequence is TGTGCCAGCAGTTTAAAGGGACTATCAGCATACGAGCAGTACTTC. This chain uses TRBV27 with TRBJ2-7; 7 nucleotides match TRBD2. The CDR3 has 15 amino acids. Per germline, CDR1 MNHEY and CDR2 SMNVEV (reference sequence). With 2 bases clipped from V and 4 bases from J, the junction kept 8 bases outside the gene matches.

The V and J genes are TRBV5-5 and TRBJ2-7, with 7 bases that match TRBD1. The J segment lost 4 bases and the V segment lost 1 base, leaving 8 bases of the junction unmatched. The CDR3 consists of 15 residues. The germline V gene encodes CDR1 SGHKS and CDR2 YYEKEE (reference sequence). CDR3 region: CASSLSRQGIYEQYF. As DNA, the CDR3 is TGTGCCAGCAGCTTGAGCCGACAGGGAATTTACGAGCAGTACTTC.

J is TRBJ2-2 and V is TRBV5-1, with 7 bases identical to TRBD1. CDR1 and CDR2 (germline): SGHRS, YFSETQ. The CDR3 has 18 amino acids. J gave up 2 bases and V 3 bases, and 13 bases lay outside the gene matches. The CDR3 DNA sequence: TGCGCCAGCAGCTCGATTTTCCGGGACAGAGATAACACCGGGGAGCTGTTTTTT. As protein: CASSSIFRDRDNTGELFF.

This rearrangement joins TRBV7-2 to TRBJ1-2; D is undetermined. Per germline, CDR1 SGHTA and CDR2 FQGNSA. Trimming pared 4 bases from V and 0 bases from J, leaving 6 bases between. The CDR3 is 13 residues long. Here the CDR3 reads CASSSHSNYGYTF. The CDR3, as DNA: TGTGCCAGCAGCTCACATTCTAACTATGGCTACACCTTC.

This rearrangement joins TRBV28 to TRBJ1-5, with no clear D. Trimming cost V 3 bases and J 6 bases, with 9 bases left between them. This CDR3 spans 13 amino acids. Germline lookup yields CDR1 MDHEN and CDR2 SYDVKM. CDR3 residues: CASSLEDGQPQHF. CDR3 coding DNA: TGTGCCAGCAGTTTGGAGGACGGTCAGCCCCAGCATTTT.

The J gene is TRBJ2-7, the V gene TRBV7-9; tentatively, D is TRBD1 (5 bases). V was shortened by 1 base and J by 6 bases, with 13 bases between the two germline ends. Germline V gene sequence: CDR1 SEHNR, CDR2 FQNEAQ (reference sequence). CDR3 size: 14 residues. CDR3: CASSLDAGFAEQYF. CDR3 DNA: TGTGCCAGCAGCTTAGACGCAGGGTTCGCCGAGCAGTACTTC.

The chain carries TRBV9 and TRBJ2-1; D is undetermined. Trimming took off 1 base at V and 4 bases at J, with 3 bases between the two ends. This CDR3 region has 12 residues. The germline gives CDR1 SGDLS, CDR2 YYNGEE. CDR3 sequence: CASSVSYNEQFF. CDR3 coding DNA: TGTGCCAGCAGCGTATCGTACAATGAGCAGTTCTTC.

The chain links TRBV30 to TRBJ2-7; TRBD2 might be the D (7 bases). Trimming removed 3 bases at V and 7 bases at J, with 13 bases between. The CDR3 spans 12 residues. Germline V gene lookup returns CDR1 GTSNPN and CDR2 SVGIG (reference sequence). CDR3 region: CAWSTGGGEQYF. CDR3 coding DNA: TGTGCCTGGAGCACGGGGGGCGGGGAGCAGTACTTC.

The chain is built from TRBV10-1 and TRBJ1-1; possibly TRBD1 for D (6 bases). The CDR3 runs 11 residues. Trimming took 8 bases from V and 11 from J, leaving 15 bases between them. Germline CDR1 and CDR2: WNHNN and SYGVQD (reference sequence). The CDR3 DNA sequence: TGCGCCAGCGGGGGGCGGGGGTGTGCTTTCTTT. Encoded protein: CASGGRGCAFF.

The rearrangement joins TRBV7-2 to TRBJ1-1; D gene ambiguous. The V end was cut by 7 bases, the J end by 5 bases, with 14 bases between. Germline lookup yields CDR1 SGHTA and CDR2 FQGNSA. The CDR3 covers 13 residues. CDR3 bases: TGTGCCAGCAAACCCACTGGGAGGACTGAAGCTTTCTTT. Its protein product is CASKPTGRTEAFF.

V gene TRBV6-6 combines with J gene TRBJ1-2; D perhaps matches TRBD1 (6 bases). V was cut by 5 bases and J by 4 bases, with 11 bases left in between. The CDR3 totals 13 residues. Per germline, CDR1 MNHNY and CDR2 SVGAGI (reference sequence). CDR3 loop: CASSGGDTYGYTF. Here the CDR3 DNA reads TGTGCCAGCAGTGGGGGGGACACCTATGGCTACACCTTC.

V and J are TRBV7-9 and TRBJ2-1; 7 bases are shared with TRBD1. Germline V lookup: CDR1 SEHNR, CDR2 FQNEAQ (reference sequence). CDR3 length equals 15 residues. J was trimmed by 2 bases and V by 5 bases; bases with no gene match: 6. CDR3 protein: CASSARTGTYNEQFF. The CDR3 coding sequence is TGTGCCAGCAGCGCTCGGACAGGCACCTACAATGAGCAGTTCTTC. Complete variable domain (other parts from reference TRBV7-9 and TRBJ2-1): DTGVSQNPRHKITKRGQNVTFRCDPISEHNRLYWYRQTLGQGPEFLTYFQNEAQLEKSRLLSDRFSAERPKGSFSTLEIQRTEQGDSAMYLCASSARTGTYNEQFFGPGTRLTVL.

The chain is built from TRBV5-4 and TRBJ2-2; 7 bases align to TRBD1. With V trimmed by 4 bases and J by 2 bases, 11 bases remained unmatched. Germline lookup yields CDR1 SGHNT and CDR2 YYREEE (reference sequence). The CDR3 has 17 amino acids. CDR3 in DNA: TGTGCCAGCAGCCGCCTAACCGGGACAGCTAACACCGGGGAGCTGTTTTTT. The encoded protein is CASSRLTGTANTGELFF.

The chain carries TRBV6-1 and TRBJ1-1; TRBD1 aligns across 7 bases. Germline V CDR1 and CDR2: MNHNS, SASEGT. The CDR3 runs 15 residues. The trim removed 6 bases at V and 7 bases at J, leaving 14 bases unmatched. CDR3 protein: CASRALGTVGGEAFF. In DNA form, the CDR3 reads TGTGCCAGCAGGGCGCTAGGGACAGTGGGCGGTGAAGCTTTCTTT.